This T cell receptor (beta chain) was retrieved from a study of T cell changes during pregnancy in multiple sclerosis. The CDR3 extends over 17 amino acids. The germline gives CDR1 MNHEY, CDR2 SMNVEV (reference sequence). V lost 5 bases and J lost 5; bases outside the gene matches: 14. The table lists this clone with a count of one. TCRdb keeps only in-frame clones here, not all; method: immunoSEQ multiplex PCR. This table holds around 110,000 clones, about 90% found once. This chain connects TRBV27 to TRBJ2-5; 10 bases fit TRBD1. This receptor was taken from a female donor with multiple sclerosis, enrolled in a pregnancy study. The source material was peripheral blood, sampled before pregnancy. CDR3 sequence: CASSGETLTGGVETQYF. The CDR3 nucleotides read TGTGCCAGCAGTGGGGAAACCCTGACAGGGGGCGTCGAGACCCAGTACTTC.